This TCR beta chain was found in a study of blood T cells in healthy people across ages. Study-wide results and limits: Donor CMV infection status was unknown, possibly confounding age-related changes in expanded clonotypes. Higher diversity, along with more naive CD4+ cells, distinguished long-lived donors from aged donors.

V lost 0 bases and J 4 bases, leaving 9 bases between the germline ends. CDR1 SGHTA and CDR2 FQGTGA come from the germline V gene. The CDR3 length is 14 residues. Through a sample-barcoded 5' primer and a J-beta primer mix, a second PCR was run for roughly 6 to 11 cycles. Every cDNA molecule bore a tag from a template-switch adaptor containing 12 random nucleotides. TCRdb ran MiXCR on the 5' RACE reads and lists one entry per CDR3 protein. The data show approximately 1.5 million distinct CDR3 sequences, about 31% seen once. Comments on this clonotype: Its antigen is not identified.

No fewer than 5 micrograms of total RNA were isolated from every sample. The sample comprised blood. V and J are TRBV7-3 and TRBJ2-5; no clear D gene. The clonotype comes from a woman under 40 in good health. CDR3 in DNA: TGTGCCAGCAGCTTAACCGGATCCCGAGAGACCCAGTACTTC. This codes for CASSLTGSRETQYF.